The TCR beta chain described here comes from a study of response to subunit inactivated influenza vaccine. Study-wide results and limits: The authors suggested that every seasonal influenza vaccination recruits few new T cells.

TCRdb reprocessed the RT-PCR reads via MiXCR and lists one record per CDR3 protein. This table has 600,000 to 850,000 distinct CDR3 sequences, about 15% appearing once. This clonotype has just one count. As yet, its antigen is unknown. The sample in question was PBMCs from blood, obtained 14 to 15 days before vaccination. This TCR derives from a man aged 45 to 65 who received an inactivated influenza vaccine.

The CDR3 reads CASSRGLAGMQYF. The DNA for the CDR3 is TGTGCCAGCAGTCGAGGACTAGCGGGGATGCAGTACTTC. The chain joins TRBV6-2 or TRBV6-3 to TRBJ2-4; 12 bases are a match to TRBD2. The CDR3 loop spans 13 amino acids. CDR1 MNHEY and CDR2 SVGEGT come from the germline V gene. Trimming removed 5 bases from V and 13 bases from J; junction bases left unmatched: 6.